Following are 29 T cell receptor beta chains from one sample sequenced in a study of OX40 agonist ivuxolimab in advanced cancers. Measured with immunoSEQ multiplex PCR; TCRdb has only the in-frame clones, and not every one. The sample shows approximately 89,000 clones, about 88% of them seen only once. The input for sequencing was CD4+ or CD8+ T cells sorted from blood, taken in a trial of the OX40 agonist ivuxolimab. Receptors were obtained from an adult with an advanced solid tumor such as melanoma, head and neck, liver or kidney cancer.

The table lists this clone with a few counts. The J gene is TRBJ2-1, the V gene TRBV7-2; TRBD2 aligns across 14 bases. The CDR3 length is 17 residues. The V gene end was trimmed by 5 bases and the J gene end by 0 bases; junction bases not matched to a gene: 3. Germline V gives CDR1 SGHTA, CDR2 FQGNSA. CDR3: CASSAGTSGGSYNEQFF. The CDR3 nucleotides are TGTGCCAGCAGCGCCGGGACTAGCGGGGGCTCCTACAATGAGCAGTTCTTC.

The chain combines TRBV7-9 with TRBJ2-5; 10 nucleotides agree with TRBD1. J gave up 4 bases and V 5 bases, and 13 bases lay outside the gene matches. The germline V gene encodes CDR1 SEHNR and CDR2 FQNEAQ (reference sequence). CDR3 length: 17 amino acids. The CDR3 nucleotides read TGTGCCAGCAGCCCATTAGTCGGGACAGGGGTTCGAGAGACCCAGTACTTC. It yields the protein CASSPLVGTGVRETQYF. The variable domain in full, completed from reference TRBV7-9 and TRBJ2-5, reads DTGVSQNPRHKITKRGQNVTFRCDPISEHNRLYWYRQTLGQGPEFLTYFQNEAQLEKSRLLSDRFSAERPKGSFSTLEIQRTEQGDSAMYLCASSPLVGTGVRETQYFGPGTRLLVL.

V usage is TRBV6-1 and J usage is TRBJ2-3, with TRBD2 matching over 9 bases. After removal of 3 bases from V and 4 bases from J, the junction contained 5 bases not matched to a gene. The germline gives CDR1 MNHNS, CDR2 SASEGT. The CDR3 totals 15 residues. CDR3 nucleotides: TGTGCCAGCAGTGAGGCGGGGGGGCCATCAGATACGCAGTATTTT. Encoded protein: CASSEAGGPSDTQYF.

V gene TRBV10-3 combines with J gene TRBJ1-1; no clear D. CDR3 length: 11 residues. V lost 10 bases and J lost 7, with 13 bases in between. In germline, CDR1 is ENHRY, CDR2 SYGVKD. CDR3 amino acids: CATRDRHEAFF. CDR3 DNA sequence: TGTGCCACGAGGGATCGTCATGAAGCTTTCTTT.

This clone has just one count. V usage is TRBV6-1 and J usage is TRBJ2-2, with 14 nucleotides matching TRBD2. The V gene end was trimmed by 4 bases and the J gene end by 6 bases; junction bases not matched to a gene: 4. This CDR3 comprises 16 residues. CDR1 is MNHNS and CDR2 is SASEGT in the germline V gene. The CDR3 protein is CASSARLAGGPGELFF. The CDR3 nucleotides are TGTGCCAGCAGTGCCAGACTAGCGGGGGGGCCCGGGGAGCTGTTTTTT.

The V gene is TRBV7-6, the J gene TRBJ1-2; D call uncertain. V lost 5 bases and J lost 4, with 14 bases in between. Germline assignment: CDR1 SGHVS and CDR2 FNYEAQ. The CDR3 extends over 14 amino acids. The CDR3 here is CASSPRQNFYGYTF. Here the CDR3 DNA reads TGTGCCAGCAGCCCTCGACAAAACTTCTATGGCTACACCTTC.

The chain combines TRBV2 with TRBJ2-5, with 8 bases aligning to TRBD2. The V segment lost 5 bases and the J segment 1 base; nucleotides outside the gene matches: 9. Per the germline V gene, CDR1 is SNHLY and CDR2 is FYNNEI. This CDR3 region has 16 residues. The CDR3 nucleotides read TGTGCCAGCAGTCGAGAGGCCAGCGGGGGCCAAGAGACCCAGTACTTC. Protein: CASSREASGGQETQYF.

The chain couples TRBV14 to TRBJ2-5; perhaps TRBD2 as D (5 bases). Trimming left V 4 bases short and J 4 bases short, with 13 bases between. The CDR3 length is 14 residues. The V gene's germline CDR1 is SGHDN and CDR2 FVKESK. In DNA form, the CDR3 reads TGTGCCAGCAGCCTAAATGCGGGTGCAGAGACCCAGTACTTC. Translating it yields CASSLNAGAETQYF.

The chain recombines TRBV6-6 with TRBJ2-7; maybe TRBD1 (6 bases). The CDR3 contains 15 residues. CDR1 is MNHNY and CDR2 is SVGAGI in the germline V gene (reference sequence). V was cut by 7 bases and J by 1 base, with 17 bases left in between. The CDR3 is CASTQQGSVSYEQYF. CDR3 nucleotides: TGTGCCAGCACCCAACAGGGAAGCGTTTCCTACGAGCAGTACTTC.

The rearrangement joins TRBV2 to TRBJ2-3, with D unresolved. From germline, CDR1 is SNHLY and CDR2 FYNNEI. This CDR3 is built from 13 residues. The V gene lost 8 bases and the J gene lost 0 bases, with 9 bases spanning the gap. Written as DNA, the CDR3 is TGTGCCAGCGGAAGGGATAGCACAGATACGCAGTATTTT. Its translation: CASGRDSTDTQYF. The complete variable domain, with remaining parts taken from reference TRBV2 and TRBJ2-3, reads EPEVTQTPSHQVTQMGQEVILRCVPISNHLYFYWYRQILGQKVEFLVSFYNNEISEKSEIFDDQFSVERPDGSNFTLKIRSTKLEDSAMYFCASGRDSTDTQYFGPGTRLTVL.

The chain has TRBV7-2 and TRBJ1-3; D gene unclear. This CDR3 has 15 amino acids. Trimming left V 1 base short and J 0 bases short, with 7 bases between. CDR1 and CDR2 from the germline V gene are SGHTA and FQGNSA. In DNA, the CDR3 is TGTGCCAGCAGCTTAGTTGGGAGCTCTGGAAACACCATATATTTT. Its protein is CASSLVGSSGNTIYF. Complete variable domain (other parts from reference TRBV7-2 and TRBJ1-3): GAGVSQSPSNKVTEKGKDVELRCDPISGHTALYWYRQSLGQGLEFLIYFQGNSAPDKSGLPSDRFSAERTGGSVSTLTIQRTQQEDSAVYLCASSLVGSSGNTIYFGEGSWLTVV.

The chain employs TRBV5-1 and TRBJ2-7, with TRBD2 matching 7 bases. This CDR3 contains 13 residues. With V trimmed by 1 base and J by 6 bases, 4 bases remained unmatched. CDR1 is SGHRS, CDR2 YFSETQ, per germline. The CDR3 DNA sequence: TGCGCCAGCAGCTTGTCGGGGGGTAGCGAGCAGTACTTC. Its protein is CASSLSGGSEQYF. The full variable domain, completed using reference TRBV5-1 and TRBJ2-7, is KAGVTQTPRYLIKTRGQQVTLSCSPISGHRSVSWYQQTPGQGLQFLFEYFSETQRNKGNFPGRFSGRQFSNSRSEMNVSTLELGDSALYLCASSLSGGSEQYFGPGTRLTVT.

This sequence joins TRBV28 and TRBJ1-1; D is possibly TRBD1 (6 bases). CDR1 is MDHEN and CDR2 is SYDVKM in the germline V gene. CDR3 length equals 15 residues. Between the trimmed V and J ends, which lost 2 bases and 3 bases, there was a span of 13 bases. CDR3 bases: TGTGCCAGCAGTTTAGGGGGGGCGCGGGACACTGAAGCTTTCTTT. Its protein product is CASSLGGARDTEAFF.

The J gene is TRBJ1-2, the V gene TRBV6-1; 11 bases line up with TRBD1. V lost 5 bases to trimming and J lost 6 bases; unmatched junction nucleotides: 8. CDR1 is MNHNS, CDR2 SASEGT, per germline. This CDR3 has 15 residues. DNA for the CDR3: TGTGCCAGCAGTACCCGGACAGGGGGCTCCGATGGCTACACCTTC. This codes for CASSTRTGGSDGYTF.

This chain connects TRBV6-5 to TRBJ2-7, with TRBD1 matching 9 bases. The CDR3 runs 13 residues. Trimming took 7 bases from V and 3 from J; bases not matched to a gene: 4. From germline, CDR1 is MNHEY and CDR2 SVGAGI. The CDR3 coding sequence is TGTGCCAGCACCCGGACAGGGGACTACGAGCAGTACTTC. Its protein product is CASTRTGDYEQYF.

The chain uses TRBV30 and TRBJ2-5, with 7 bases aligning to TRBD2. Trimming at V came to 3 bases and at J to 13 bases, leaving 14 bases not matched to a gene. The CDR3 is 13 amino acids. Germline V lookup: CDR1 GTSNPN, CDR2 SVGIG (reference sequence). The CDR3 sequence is CAWSSSGALHPYF. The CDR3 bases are TGTGCCTGGAGCTCAAGCGGGGCCCTGCATCCGTACTTC.

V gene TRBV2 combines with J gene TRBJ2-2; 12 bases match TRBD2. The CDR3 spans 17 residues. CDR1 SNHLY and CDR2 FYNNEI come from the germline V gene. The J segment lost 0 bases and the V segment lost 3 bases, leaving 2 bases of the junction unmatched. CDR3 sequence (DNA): TGTGCCAGCAGTGATCCTAGCGGGGGGGCGAACACCGGGGAGCTGTTTTTT. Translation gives CASSDPSGGANTGELFF.

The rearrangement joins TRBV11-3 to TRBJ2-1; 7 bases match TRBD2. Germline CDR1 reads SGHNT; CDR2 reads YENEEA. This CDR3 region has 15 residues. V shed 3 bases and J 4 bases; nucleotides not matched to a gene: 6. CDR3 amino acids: CASSFGASGYNEQFF. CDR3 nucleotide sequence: TGTGCCAGCAGCTTCGGGGCTAGCGGTTACAATGAGCAGTTCTTC.

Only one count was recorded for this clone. CDR3 sequence reads: CASSMKPRSFTDTQYF. The CDR3 DNA is TGTGCCAGCAGTATGAAGCCTCGCTCTTTCACAGATACGCAGTATTTT. This chain links TRBV5-6 with TRBJ2-3; D is ambiguous. Germline-derived CDR1 and CDR2 are SGHDT and YYEEEE. This CDR3 contains 16 residues. Trimming took 5 bases from V and 2 from J, leaving 18 bases between them.

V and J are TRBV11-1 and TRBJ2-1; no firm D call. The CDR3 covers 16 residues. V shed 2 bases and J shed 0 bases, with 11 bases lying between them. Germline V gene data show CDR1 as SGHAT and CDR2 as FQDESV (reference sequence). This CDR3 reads CASSLQEQNSYNEQFF. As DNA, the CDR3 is TGTGCCAGCAGCTTACAGGAGCAAAACTCCTACAATGAGCAGTTCTTC.

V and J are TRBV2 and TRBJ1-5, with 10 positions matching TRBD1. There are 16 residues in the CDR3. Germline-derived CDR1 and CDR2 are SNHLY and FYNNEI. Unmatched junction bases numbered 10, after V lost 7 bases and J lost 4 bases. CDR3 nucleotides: TGTGCCAGCACCTCGAAAAGGACAGGGGGAAATCAGCCCCAGCATTTT. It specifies CASTSKRTGGNQPQHF.

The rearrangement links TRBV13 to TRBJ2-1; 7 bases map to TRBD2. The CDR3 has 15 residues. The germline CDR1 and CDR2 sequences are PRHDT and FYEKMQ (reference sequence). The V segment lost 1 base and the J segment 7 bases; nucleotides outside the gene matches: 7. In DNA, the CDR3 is TGTGCCAGCAGCTTAGCGTGGACTAGGGGTAATGAGCAGTTCTTC. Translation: CASSLAWTRGNEQFF.

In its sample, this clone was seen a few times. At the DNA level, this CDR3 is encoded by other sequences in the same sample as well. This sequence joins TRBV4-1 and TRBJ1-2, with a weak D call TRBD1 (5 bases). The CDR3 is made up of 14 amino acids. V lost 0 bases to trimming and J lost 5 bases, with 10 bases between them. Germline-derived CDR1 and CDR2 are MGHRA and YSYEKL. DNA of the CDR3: TGCGCCAGCAGCCAAGAAGGGCAGGGATATGGCTACACCTTC. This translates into CASSQEGQGYGYTF.

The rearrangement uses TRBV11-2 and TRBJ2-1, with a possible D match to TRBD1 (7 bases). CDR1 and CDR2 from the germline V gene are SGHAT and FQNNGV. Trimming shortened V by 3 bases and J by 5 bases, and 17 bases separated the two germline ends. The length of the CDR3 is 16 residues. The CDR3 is CASSFVRGTDNNEQFF. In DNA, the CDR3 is TGTGCCAGCAGCTTCGTCCGGGGGACAGACAACAATGAGCAGTTCTTC.

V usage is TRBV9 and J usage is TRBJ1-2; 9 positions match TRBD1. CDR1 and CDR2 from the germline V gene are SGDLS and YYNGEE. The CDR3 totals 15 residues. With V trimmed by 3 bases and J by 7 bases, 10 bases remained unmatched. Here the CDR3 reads CASSGRRDRVSGYTF. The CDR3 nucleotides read TGTGCCAGCAGCGGCCGCCGGGACAGGGTCTCTGGCTACACCTTC.

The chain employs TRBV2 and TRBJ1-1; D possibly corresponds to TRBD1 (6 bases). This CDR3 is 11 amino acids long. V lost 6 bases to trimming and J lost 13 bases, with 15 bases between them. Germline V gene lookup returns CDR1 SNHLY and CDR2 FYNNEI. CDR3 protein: CASSETGTVFF. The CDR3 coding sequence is TGTGCCAGCAGCGAAACAGGGACGGTTTTCTTT.

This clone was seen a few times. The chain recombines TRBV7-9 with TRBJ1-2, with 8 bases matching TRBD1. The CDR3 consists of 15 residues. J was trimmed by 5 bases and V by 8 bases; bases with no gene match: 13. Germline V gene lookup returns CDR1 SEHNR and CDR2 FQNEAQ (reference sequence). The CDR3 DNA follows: TGTGCCAGCCGCCCCGGACAGGGCGGCCTGTATGGCTACACCTTC. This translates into CASRPGQGGLYGYTF.

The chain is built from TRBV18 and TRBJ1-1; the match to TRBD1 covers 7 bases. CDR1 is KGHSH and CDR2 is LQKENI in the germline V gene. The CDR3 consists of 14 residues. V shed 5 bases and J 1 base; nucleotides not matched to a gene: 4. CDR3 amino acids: CASSSGQWNTEAFF. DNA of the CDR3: TGTGCCAGCTCATCGGGACAGTGGAACACTGAAGCTTTCTTT.

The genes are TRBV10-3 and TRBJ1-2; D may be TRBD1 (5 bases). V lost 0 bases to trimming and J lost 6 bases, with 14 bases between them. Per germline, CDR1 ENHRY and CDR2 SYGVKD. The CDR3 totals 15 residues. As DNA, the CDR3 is TGTGCCATCAGTGAGTCCGGGGGTCAGGGTGATGGCTACACCTTC. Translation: CAISESGGQGDGYTF.